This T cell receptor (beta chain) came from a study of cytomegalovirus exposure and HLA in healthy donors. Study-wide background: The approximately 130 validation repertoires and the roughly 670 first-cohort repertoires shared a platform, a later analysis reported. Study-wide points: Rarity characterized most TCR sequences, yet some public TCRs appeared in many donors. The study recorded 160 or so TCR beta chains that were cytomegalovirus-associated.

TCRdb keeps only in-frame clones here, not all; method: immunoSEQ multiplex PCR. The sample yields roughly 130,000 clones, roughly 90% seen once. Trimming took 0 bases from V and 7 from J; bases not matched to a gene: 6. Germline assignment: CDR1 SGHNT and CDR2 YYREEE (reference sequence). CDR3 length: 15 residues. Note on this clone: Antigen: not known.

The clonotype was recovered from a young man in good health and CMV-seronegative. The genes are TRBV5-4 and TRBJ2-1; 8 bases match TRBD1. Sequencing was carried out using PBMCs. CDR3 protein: CASSLVRGQVNEQFF. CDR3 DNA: TGTGCCAGCAGCTTGGTCAGGGGGCAGGTGAATGAGCAGTTCTTC.